One sample yielded the 30 T cell receptor beta chains listed below, sequenced in a study of blood T cell repertoires in COVID-19. TCRdb keeps only in-frame clones here, not all; method: immunoSEQ multiplex PCR. Counted here are 130,000 or so clones, 84% occurring once; the ten biggest clones make up roughly 13%. The sequencing input was peripheral blood. Source of these receptors: a human donor in a cohort sampled during active COVID-19.

The chain has TRBV19 and TRBJ2-7, with 7 nucleotides matching TRBD1. This CDR3 comprises 12 residues. Per the germline V gene, CDR1 is LNHDA and CDR2 is SQIVND (reference sequence). Trimming cost V 6 bases and J 7 bases; bases outside gene matches: 6. The CDR3 reads CASRGTEPEQYF. The CDR3 nucleotides are TGTGCCAGTAGGGGGACAGAGCCAGAGCAGTACTTC.

The gene calls are TRBV5-1 and TRBJ1-1; D perhaps matches TRBD1 (5 bases). The CDR3 spans 15 residues. V lost 3 bases and J 1 base, leaving 13 bases between the germline ends. Germline V gene lookup returns CDR1 SGHRS and CDR2 YFSETQ. In DNA, the CDR3 is TGCGCCAGCAGCTCGGAAAACCAGGGGAACACTGAAGCTTTCTTT. It is translated as CASSSENQGNTEAFF.

The V gene is TRBV6-6, the J gene TRBJ1-2; no reliable D call. CDR1 and CDR2 (germline): MNHNY, SVGAGI (reference sequence). The CDR3 runs 20 residues. The V and J ends lost 10 bases and 0 bases respectively, with 33 bases between them. The CDR3 DNA reads as TGTGCCACCAGCTCTATCAGGTGGGGAGTTCGTTTGATGGCTAACTATGGCTACACCTTC. This encodes CATSSIRWGVRLMANYGYTF.

The chain carries TRBV19 and TRBJ1-2, with 9 bases lining up with TRBD1. Germline CDR1 and CDR2: LNHDA and SQIVND (reference sequence). The CDR3 is made up of 15 amino acids. The trim removed 5 bases at V and 4 bases at J, leaving 8 bases unmatched. CDR3 amino acids: CASSPVTGGAYGYTF. CDR3 nucleotides: TGTGCCAGTAGTCCCGTGACAGGGGGTGCCTATGGCTACACCTTC.

V is TRBV7-2 and J is TRBJ2-2; 8 bases are a match to TRBD2. V shed 3 bases, J shed 6 bases, and the junction held 12 bases outside the gene matches. The CDR3 runs 17 residues. The germline CDR1 and CDR2 sequences are SGHTA and FQGNSA. The DNA for the CDR3 is TGTGCCAGCAGCTTTCGGGGGGGGTTCCCCGACGCCGGGGAGCTGTTTTTT. It translates to CASSFRGGFPDAGELFF. The variable domain in full, with the rest retrieved from reference TRBV7-2 and TRBJ2-2, is GAGVSQSPSNKVTEKGKDVELRCDPISGHTALYWYRQSLGQGLEFLIYFQGNSAPDKSGLPSDRFSAERTGGSVSTLTIQRTQQEDSAVYLCASSFRGGFPDAGELFFGEGSRLTVL.

This clone was detected only a few times. V is TRBV19 and J is TRBJ2-3; tentative D call: TRBD2 (5 bases). Germline-derived CDR1 and CDR2 are LNHDA and SQIVND (reference sequence). Trimming stripped 4 bases from V and 5 bases from J, with 10 bases between. This CDR3 spans 13 amino acids. The CDR3 DNA sequence: TGTGCCAGTAGTAGAGGGAATGGAGATACGCAGTATTTT. It specifies CASSRGNGDTQYF.

This chain links TRBV29-1 with TRBJ2-1; 8 nucleotides match TRBD2. The junction had 6 bases not matched to a gene; V was cut back by 4 bases and J by 7 bases. The germline gives CDR1 SQVTM, CDR2 ANQGSEA. This CDR3 has 13 residues. CDR3 protein: CSVVAGGGNEQFF. The CDR3 DNA sequence: TGCAGCGTTGTCGCGGGGGGAGGGAATGAGCAGTTCTTC.

The chain is built from TRBV13 and TRBJ2-3; the D is unclear. The V end was cut by 4 bases, the J end by 1 base, with 12 bases between. The CDR3 is 15 amino acids. Germline loops: CDR1 PRHDT, CDR2 FYEKMQ (reference sequence). CDR3 protein: CASSSLRLRTDTQYF. The CDR3 nucleotides read TGTGCCAGCAGCTCCCTTCGACTCCGCACAGATACGCAGTATTTT. Full variable domain (missing parts from reference TRBV13 and TRBJ2-3): AAGVIQSPRHLIKEKRETATLKCYPIPRHDTVYWYQQGPGQDPQFLISFYEKMQSDKGSIPDRFSAQQFSDYHSELNMSSLELGDSALYFCASSSLRLRTDTQYFGPGTRLTVL.

This clone appeared once. This chain joins TRBV9 and TRBJ1-4; no definite D call. This CDR3 is 14 amino acids long. The V gene's germline CDR1 is SGDLS and CDR2 YYNGEE. Trimming removed 4 bases at V and 0 bases at J, with 7 bases between. The CDR3 region is CASSPRATNEKLFF. The CDR3 bases are TGTGCCAGCAGCCCTCGGGCAACTAATGAAAAACTGTTTTTT.

J is TRBJ2-7 and V is TRBV29-1; TRBD1 matches at 10 bases. V shed 5 bases, J shed 2 bases, and the junction held 3 bases outside the gene matches. Looked up from germline, CDR1 is SQVTM and CDR2 is ANQGSEA. The CDR3 spans 13 residues. In DNA, the CDR3 is TGCAGCGTTTCCGGACAGGGGGCCTACGAGCAGTACTTC. This codes for CSVSGQGAYEQYF.

The genes are TRBV24-1 and TRBJ2-3; 7 nucleotides match TRBD1. Trimming at V came to 3 bases and at J to 0 bases, leaving 5 bases not matched to a gene. Germline V CDR1 and CDR2: KGHDR, SFDVKD. This CDR3 spans 16 amino acids. The CDR3 reads CATSDPTGPSTDTQYF. CDR3 DNA: TGTGCCACCAGTGATCCGACAGGGCCTAGCACAGATACGCAGTATTTT.

The gene calls are TRBV4-1 and TRBJ2-3; possibly TRBD2 for D (7 bases). CDR1 and CDR2 (germline): MGHRA, YSYEKL. The V end was cut by 0 bases, the J end by 2 bases, with 27 bases between. The CDR3 is 21 residues long. The DNA of the CDR3 is TGCGCCAGCAGCCAAGATCGGTCGGGTGGTCGCGGGGGCGGGTCCACAGATACGCAGTATTTT. This sequence encodes CASSQDRSGGRGGGSTDTQYF.

The J gene is TRBJ1-5, the V gene TRBV19, with TRBD1 matching 12 bases. V was clipped by 7 bases and J by 2 bases; unmatched bases: 15. This CDR3 has 19 amino acids. Germline V lookup: CDR1 LNHDA, CDR2 SQIVND (reference sequence). DNA of the CDR3: TGTGCCAGTAAGATCACCGGGACAGGGGGCCCCCCTGGCAATCAGCCCCAGCATTTT. As protein: CASKITGTGGPPGNQPQHF.

At least ten counts were recorded for this clone. V gene TRBV4-2 combines with J gene TRBJ2-2; 7 positions agree with TRBD2. Germline values: CDR1 LGHNA, CDR2 YNFKEQ. Unmatched junction bases numbered 3, after V lost 4 bases and J lost 4 bases. This CDR3 has 14 amino acids. In DNA, the CDR3 is TGTGCCAGCAGCCCCGGGACTACCACCGGGGAGCTGTTTTTT. This encodes CASSPGTTTGELFF.

V and J are TRBV9 and TRBJ2-1; perhaps TRBD2 as D (6 bases). CDR1 SGDLS and CDR2 YYNGEE come from the germline V gene. V shed 5 bases and J shed 8 bases, with 20 bases lying between them. This CDR3 comprises 15 residues. CDR3 residues: CASSQPGGVTDEQFF. The DNA for the CDR3 is TGTGCCAGCAGTCAGCCCGGGGGAGTCACGGATGAGCAGTTCTTC.

The V gene is TRBV11-2, the J gene TRBJ1-4; TRBD1 matches at 8 bases. Germline assignment: CDR1 SGHAT and CDR2 FQNNGV. The CDR3 totals 14 residues. The ends lost 5 bases at V and 7 bases at J; junction bases unmatched: 6. CDR3 sequence (DNA): TGTGCCAGCAGCCTCGACAGGGGAAGTGAAAAACTGTTTTTT. It specifies CASSLDRGSEKLFF.

The V call is TRBV30, the J call TRBJ2-2; 8 bases match TRBD2. The CDR3 extends over 17 amino acids. V shed 7 bases, J shed 2 bases, and the junction held 15 bases outside the gene matches. Germline CDR1 reads GTSNPN; CDR2 reads SVGIG (reference sequence). The CDR3 DNA follows: TGTGCCTCCCCCATGGGTAGCGGGACTGCAAACACCGGGGAGCTGTTTTTT. Amino acids: CASPMGSGTANTGELFF.

This chain joins TRBV3-1 (or the pseudogene TRBV3-2) and TRBJ2-5; 10 nucleotides agree with TRBD2. V shed 4 bases, J shed 1 base, and the junction held 3 bases outside the gene matches. Germline-derived CDR1 and CDR2 are LGHDT and YNNKEL (reference sequence). The CDR3 totals 15 residues. CDR3 protein: CASSRASGGQETQYF. The CDR3 coding sequence is TGTGCCAGCAGCCGGGCTAGCGGGGGCCAAGAGACCCAGTACTTC.

The CDR3 coding sequence is TGCAGCGGGGCGGAGGGGCTGACTACTCCGCAGTTCTTC. Its translation: CSGAEGLTTPQFF. The V call is TRBV29-1, the J call TRBJ2-1; D is perhaps TRBD2 (6 bases). The CDR3 length is 13 residues. Trimming removed 7 bases from V and 12 bases from J, with 22 bases in between. Germline CDR1 is SQVTM and CDR2 is ANQGSEA.

V usage is TRBV7-2 and J usage is TRBJ2-1; weak D call: TRBD2 (7 bases). CDR3 length: 15 residues. Trimming left V 5 bases short and J 9 bases short, with 20 bases between. The germline CDR1 and CDR2 sequences are SGHTA and FQGNSA. The CDR3, as DNA: TGTGCCAGCAGCGCACAGGTTAGGGAGGGGGGTGAGCAGTTCTTC. Protein: CASSAQVREGGEQFF. Full variable domain (remainder filled in from reference TRBV7-2 and TRBJ2-1): GAGVSQSPSNKVTEKGKDVELRCDPISGHTALYWYRQSLGQGLEFLIYFQGNSAPDKSGLPSDRFSAERTGGSVSTLTIQRTQQEDSAVYLCASSAQVREGGEQFFGPGTRLTVL.

The V and J genes are TRBV28 and TRBJ2-7, with 7 bases that match TRBD2. V was pared by 7 bases and J by 3 bases, with 9 bases of the junction left unmatched. Per germline, CDR1 MDHEN and CDR2 SYDVKM. This CDR3 is 14 amino acids long. The CDR3 DNA is TGTGCCAGCACCCCCGGGGGGTCTTTCTACGAGCAGTACTTC. It codes for CASTPGGSFYEQYF.

V and J are TRBV6-5 and TRBJ1-6; D remains ambiguous. CDR1 is MNHEY, CDR2 SVGAGI, per germline. V shed 6 bases and J shed 7 bases, with 13 bases lying between them. This CDR3 contains 14 residues. Written as DNA, the CDR3 is TGTGCCAGCAGAACCGGGATGGCAAATTCACCCCTCCACTTT. Translation gives CASRTGMANSPLHF.

A word on this clone: Sequence at one end of the junction differs from germline and may be a read error. The chain has TRBV25-1 and TRBJ1-1; D remains ambiguous. This CDR3 is 11 amino acids long. The germline gives CDR1 MGHDK, CDR2 SYGVNS. The CDR3 DNA sequence: TGTGCCAGCAGGGAAACTGGGCCGCACTTTTTT. This encodes CASRETGPHFF.

The genes are TRBV7-8 and TRBJ2-7; possibly TRBD2 for D (5 bases). The CDR3 runs to 16 residues. V was cut by 4 bases and J by 4 bases, with 20 bases left in between. In germline, CDR1 is SGHVS, CDR2 FQNEAQ. The CDR3, as DNA: TGTGCCAGCAGCTACAACCCCGCCCTCCCGGGATACGAGCAGTACTTC. Its translation: CASSYNPALPGYEQYF.

This chain uses TRBV7-8 with TRBJ1-2; no firm D call. The V gene's germline CDR1 is SGHVS and CDR2 FQNEAQ. V was trimmed by 8 bases and J by 6 bases, leaving 4 bases between them. The CDR3 runs 9 residues. CDR3 region: CASLDGYTF. CDR3 sequence (DNA): TGTGCCAGCCTAGATGGCTACACCTTC.

J is TRBJ1-2 and V is TRBV7-9, with D unclear. CDR3 size: 15 residues. Germline CDR1 SEHNR, CDR2 FQNEAQ (reference sequence). Trimming took 5 bases from V and 8 from J, leaving 21 bases between them. This CDR3 reads CASSPSGGGRGGYTF. Written as DNA, the CDR3 is TGTGCCAGCAGCCCCTCGGGAGGCGGGCGAGGGGGCTACACCTTC.

The chain recombines TRBV19 with TRBJ2-5; no firm D call. V shed 3 bases and J shed 10 bases, with 21 bases lying between them. Germline CDR1 and CDR2: LNHDA and SQIVND (reference sequence). The CDR3 runs to 15 residues. The CDR3 DNA reads TGTGCCAGTAGTATCCAGACGGGTTTTGTTGGTGACCAGTACTTC. Translating it yields CASSIQTGFVGDQYF.

V is TRBV6-1 and J is TRBJ2-3; 7 nucleotides match TRBD1. CDR1 is MNHNS and CDR2 is SASEGT in the germline V gene. CDR3 length equals 15 residues. J was trimmed by 1 base and V by 3 bases; bases with no gene match: 4. CDR3 sequence: CASSDRQGGTDTQYF. Written as DNA, the CDR3 is TGTGCCAGCAGTGACCGACAGGGAGGCACAGATACGCAGTATTTT.

This chain uses TRBV2 with TRBJ1-5; D gene uncertain. This CDR3 has 14 residues. V shed 3 bases and J shed 2 bases, with 8 bases lying between them. From germline, CDR1 is SNHLY and CDR2 FYNNEI. CDR3 bases: TGTGCCAGCAGTGATTGGGAGCGCAATCAGCCCCAGCATTTT. As protein: CASSDWERNQPQHF.

The chain carries TRBV28 and TRBJ2-7, with TRBD2 matching 7 bases. CDR3 length: 14 residues. V trimming: 5 bases; J trimming: 2 bases; junction bases outside the gene matches: 6. CDR1 MDHEN and CDR2 SYDVKM come from the germline V gene. The CDR3 nucleotides read TGTGCCAGCAGTCCGTCGGGGGGAGCCTACGAGCAGTACTTC. This codes for CASSPSGGAYEQYF.